This T cell receptor beta chain was sequenced during a study of blood T cell repertoires in COVID-19. This clone has only a few counts. Between the trimmed V and J ends, which lost 7 bases and 3 bases, there was a span of 12 bases. Germline-derived CDR1 and CDR2 are MNHEY and SVGAGI. There are 13 residues in the CDR3. Original methodology: Researchers report that nucleated cell counts were estimated from reference gene primer amplification. The protocol was immunoSEQ multiplex PCR, while the TCRdb copy is restricted to in-frame clones and leaves out a portion. That table furnishes V, J and clone size, whereas the DNA furnished D and trimming. Found here are fewer than 450,000 clones, 88% of them singletons; the top ten hold roughly 2%.

The chain links TRBV6-5 to TRBJ1-1; weak D call: TRBD1 (6 bases). The clonotype comes from a woman between 40 and 55 years old with acute COVID-19. The sequenced material came from PBMCs or T cells enriched from blood (not recorded which). The CDR3: CASTSQGYTEAFF. For the CDR3, the DNA is TGTGCCAGCACCTCCCAGGGGTACACTGAAGCTTTCTTT.